These 24 T cell receptor beta chains were all obtained from the same sample, sequenced in a study of T-cell reconstitution after alpha-beta-depleted transplantation in children. During its preparation, the TCRbeta library received unique molecular identifiers. TCRdb called the PCR reads again in MiXCR, with one record for every CDR3 protein. The table records 100,000 to 130,000 distinct CDR3 sequences, 6.4% of them present only once. The sequencing here drew on PBMCs, mostly from graft donor cells, taken 360 days after TCRalphabeta/CD19-depleted stem cell transplant. The source is a male patient aged 2-10 years who had a stem cell transplant for acute lymphoblastic leukemia, so the T cells may come from the graft donor.

The V and J genes are TRBV7-9 and TRBJ2-7, with a tentative D call TRBD1 (6 bases). Germline-derived CDR1 and CDR2 are SEHNR and FQNEAQ (reference sequence). Trimming removed 1 base from V and 5 bases from J, with 12 bases in between. CDR3 length equals 14 residues. In DNA, the CDR3 is TGTGCCAGCAGCTTAGAACAGGGTCACCACGAGCAGTACTTC. It is translated as CASSLEQGHHEQYF. Complete variable domain (other parts from reference TRBV7-9 and TRBJ2-7): DTGVSQNPRHKITKRGQNVTFRCDPISEHNRLYWYRQTLGQGPEFLTYFQNEAQLEKSRLLSDRFSAERPKGSFSTLEIQRTEQGDSAMYLCASSLEQGHHEQYFGPGTRLTVT.

The genes are TRBV29-1 and TRBJ1-2, with unresolved D. The germline V and J ends were trimmed by 7 bases and 0 bases, with 12 bases remaining between them. The V gene's germline CDR1 is SQVTM and CDR2 ANQGSEA. The length of the CDR3 is 13 residues. The CDR3 loop is CSARRLANYGYTF. DNA for the CDR3: TGCAGCGCCCGGAGGTTGGCTAACTATGGCTACACCTTC.

This clonotype has a handful of counts. This chain uses TRBV27 with TRBJ2-7, with 8 bases fitting TRBD2. The length of the CDR3 is 14 residues. Germline CDR1 and CDR2: MNHEY and SMNVEV (reference sequence). J was trimmed by 2 bases and V by 3 bases; bases with no gene match: 3. The CDR3 nucleotides are TGTGCCAGCAGTTTTGGTAGCGGGACCTACGAGCAGTACTTC. Translation gives CASSFGSGTYEQYF.

This clonotype was seen more than once but under ten times. The chain has TRBV24-1 and TRBJ1-6; possible D gene TRBD1, 5 bases. V was cut by 3 bases and J by 10 bases, with 18 bases left in between. This CDR3 has 16 amino acids. CDR1 is KGHDR, CDR2 SFDVKD, per germline. The CDR3, as DNA: TGTGCCACCAGTGATCTCACGACAGATCTCTGCTCACCCCTCCACTTT. Amino acid sequence: CATSDLTTDLCSPLHF.

This clonotype was picked up many times. V gene TRBV11-3 combines with J gene TRBJ2-1; tentatively, D is TRBD2 (6 bases). CDR3 length: 14 residues. Looked up from germline, CDR1 is SGHNT and CDR2 is YENEEA. Trimming removed 2 bases from V and 4 bases from J, with 9 bases in between. The CDR3 protein is CASSLRGNYNEQFF. DNA of the CDR3: TGTGCCAGCAGCTTACGCGGGAATTACAATGAGCAGTTCTTC. Full variable domain (missing parts from reference TRBV11-3 and TRBJ2-1): EAGVVQSPRYKIIEKKQPVAFWCNPISGHNTLYWYLQNLGQGPELLIRYENEEAVDDSQLPKDRFSAERLKGVDSTLKIQPAELGDSAVYLCASSLRGNYNEQFFGPGTRLTVL.

This sequence joins TRBV5-1 and TRBJ2-2; tentative D call: TRBD1 (5 bases). The V and J ends lost 4 bases and 4 bases respectively, with 17 bases between them. Germline loops: CDR1 SGHRS, CDR2 YFSETQ. The CDR3 spans 16 residues. The CDR3 DNA reads as TGCGCCAGCAGCCCCGCCCAGGGTGGGGTCACCGGGGAGCTGTTTTTT. It translates to CASSPAQGGVTGELFF.

This clonotype was observed many times. The V call is TRBV29-1, the J call TRBJ2-3, with D hard to call. The CDR3 length is 14 residues. V shed 1 base and J shed 2 bases, with 10 bases lying between them. Germline lookup yields CDR1 SQVTM and CDR2 ANQGSEA. The CDR3, as DNA: TGCAGCGTTGAAGCGTTTGAGTTCACAGATACGCAGTATTTT. This sequence encodes CSVEAFEFTDTQYF.

J is TRBJ2-2 and V is TRBV30, with no clear D. V shed 2 bases and J shed 7 bases, with 11 bases lying between them. This CDR3 is 13 amino acids long. Germline V gene sequence: CDR1 GTSNPN, CDR2 SVGIG (reference sequence). The CDR3 DNA follows: TGTGCCTGGAGTTACGACGGGCACGGGGAGCTGTTTTTT. Encoded protein: CAWSYDGHGELFF.

This clonotype was seen ten or more times. This chain joins TRBV4-3 and TRBJ2-4; TRBD2 matches at 7 bases. The CDR3 contains 14 residues. Germline V gene sequence: CDR1 LGHNA, CDR2 YSLEER. V lost 3 bases, J lost 1 base, and 0 bases stayed unmatched. The CDR3 is CASSQGGAKNIQYF. The CDR3 DNA sequence: TGCGCCAGCAGCCAGGGGGGGGCCAAAAACATTCAGTACTTC.

In its sample, this clonotype was seen many times. CDR3 sequence (DNA): TGCAGCGTTGACAGGGGGAACTACGAGCAGTACTTC. Amino acid sequence: CSVDRGNYEQYF. This chain uses TRBV29-1 with TRBJ2-7, with 7 bases that match TRBD1. V dropped 3 bases and J dropped 3; count of bases not matched to a gene: 2. Per the germline V gene, CDR1 is SQVTM and CDR2 is ANQGSEA. CDR3 length: 12 amino acids.

On this clonotype: Its ends do not fully match the called genes, so a read error is possible. This chain connects TRBV7-2 to TRBJ2-7; tentatively, D is TRBD2 (5 bases). Germline V CDR1 and CDR2: SGHTA, FQGNSA. The CDR3 length is 16 residues. CDR3 bases: TGTGCCAGCAGCTTACTCGGACTTTCAAGCTCCTACGAGCTGTACTTC. Translating it yields CASSLLGLSSSYELYF.

Only a few counts were recorded for this clonotype. The chain has TRBV25-1 and TRBJ2-7; D may be TRBD1 (5 bases). The CDR3 contains 13 residues. Germline CDR1 MGHDK, CDR2 SYGVNS. With 4 bases removed from V and 7 bases from J, the gap between germline ends came to 14 bases. CDR3 protein: CASSGHTGREQYF. DNA for the CDR3: TGTGCCAGCAGTGGTCATACAGGACGGGAGCAGTACTTC.

The rearrangement links TRBV19 to TRBJ2-7; D call uncertain. The CDR3 consists of 14 residues. Germline CDR1 and CDR2: LNHDA and SQIVND (reference sequence). Trimming removed 6 bases from V and 1 base from J, with 13 bases in between. The CDR3 protein is CASSASPSSYEQYF. DNA of the CDR3: TGTGCCAGTAGCGCCTCGCCATCTTCCTACGAGCAGTACTTC.

This clonotype showed up many times. As DNA, the CDR3 is TGCAGTGCTAGGGCTCCCGAACAGCGGGGGGGAGGTGGGATGCAGTTCTTC. It codes for CSARAPEQRGGGGMQFF. The chain joins TRBV20-1 to TRBJ2-1; 10 bases are a match to TRBD2. From germline, CDR1 is DFQATT and CDR2 SNEGSKA (reference sequence). The CDR3 is 17 residues long. Germline trimming cut 3 bases from V and 12 bases from J; bases unmatched to any gene: 20.

The chain combines TRBV30 with TRBJ1-5; D is ambiguous. CDR3 length: 12 amino acids. V gave up 4 bases and J gave up 7 bases, with 11 bases separating them. Germline lookup yields CDR1 GTSNPN and CDR2 SVGIG (reference sequence). The CDR3 here is CAWTAPRQPQHF. The CDR3 DNA reads TGTGCCTGGACCGCCCCCCGGCAGCCCCAGCATTTT.

Ten or more counts support this clonotype. DNA for the CDR3: TGTGCCAGCAGCTTAACGGGGGGGTACAAGACACACAATGAGCAGTTCTTC. Amino acid sequence: CASSLTGGYKTHNEQFF. The chain uses TRBV7-2 and TRBJ2-1; TRBD2 matches 8 bases. V trimming: 2 bases; J trimming: 5 bases; junction bases outside the gene matches: 11. This CDR3 region has 17 residues. CDR1 is SGHTA and CDR2 is FQGNSA in the germline V gene.

This clonotype has just a few counts. The J gene is TRBJ2-3, the V gene TRBV9; 7 bases are shared with TRBD1. The trim removed 3 bases at V and 6 bases at J, leaving 7 bases unmatched. Germline values: CDR1 SGDLS, CDR2 YYNGEE. The CDR3 is 14 amino acids. The CDR3 region is CASSAGGEGDTQYF. The CDR3 nucleotides are TGTGCCAGCAGCGCAGGGGGTGAGGGGGATACGCAGTATTTT.

This clonotype was observed many times. The gene calls are TRBV7-2 and TRBJ1-3; D is uncertain. Germline-derived CDR1 and CDR2 are SGHTA and FQGNSA. V dropped 5 bases and J dropped 4 bases, with 6 bases sitting between them. The CDR3 contains 12 residues. Here the CDR3 DNA reads TGTGCCAGCAGCCAGACAGGAAACACCATATATTTT. This sequence encodes CASSQTGNTIYF.

This clonotype came up many times. The CDR3 bases are TGCAGTGCTGGGGGGCAGGCGAACACCGGGGAGCTGTTTTTT. The encoded protein is CSAGGQANTGELFF. The chain is built from TRBV20-1 and TRBJ2-2; D is possibly TRBD1 or TRBD2 (6 bases each). The ends were cut back, 5 bases at V and 0 bases at J, with 10 bases in the middle. Germline lookup yields CDR1 DFQATT and CDR2 SNEGSKA (reference sequence). The CDR3 consists of 14 residues.

This clonotype was detected a few times. The J gene is TRBJ1-2, the V gene TRBV27; a possible D gene is TRBD1 (6 bases). V lost 6 bases, J lost 0 bases, and 17 bases lay in between. The CDR3 covers 16 residues. Germline V lookup: CDR1 MNHEY, CDR2 SMNVEV (reference sequence). CDR3 in amino acids: CASRPDRSIANYGYTF. The CDR3 DNA is TGTGCCAGCAGGCCTGACAGGTCAATAGCTAACTATGGCTACACCTTC.

This clonotype was counted between two and nine times. The chain combines TRBV5-5 with TRBJ1-5; the D is unclear. Germline CDR1 SGHKS, CDR2 YYEKEE (reference sequence). V lost 4 bases to trimming and J lost 2 bases, with 10 bases between them. CDR3 length equals 14 residues. The CDR3 nucleotides read TGTGCCAGCAGCCCCCGGGTGGGCAATCAGCCCCAGCATTTT. Translated: CASSPRVGNQPQHF.

The chain joins TRBV7-2 to TRBJ2-7; maybe TRBD1 (5 bases). V was pared by 5 bases and J by 2 bases, with 13 bases between. Per the germline V gene, CDR1 is SGHTA and CDR2 is FQGNSA. The CDR3 has 14 residues. This chain's CDR3 is CASSPTTVPYEQYF. The CDR3, as DNA: TGTGCCAGCAGCCCGACGACAGTCCCCTACGAGCAGTACTTC.

V and J are TRBV19 and TRBJ1-5, with a tentative D call TRBD1 (6 bases). Germline assignment: CDR1 LNHDA and CDR2 SQIVND (reference sequence). Trimming left V 4 bases short and J 1 base short, with 8 bases between. This CDR3 region has 14 residues. The CDR3 is CASSTRGSNQPQHF. The CDR3 DNA sequence: TGTGCCAGTAGTACGAGGGGGAGCAATCAGCCCCAGCATTTT.

This clonotype was observed many times. This chain joins TRBV7-3 and TRBJ2-3; TRBD2 agrees at 10 bases. Germline trimming cut 1 base from V and 3 bases from J; bases unmatched to any gene: 1. Germline CDR1 is SGHTA and CDR2 is FQGTGA. CDR3 length equals 15 residues. CDR3 DNA sequence: TGTGCCAGCAGCTTAAGGGGACTAGCGACAGATACGCAGTATTTT. This codes for CASSLRGLATDTQYF.